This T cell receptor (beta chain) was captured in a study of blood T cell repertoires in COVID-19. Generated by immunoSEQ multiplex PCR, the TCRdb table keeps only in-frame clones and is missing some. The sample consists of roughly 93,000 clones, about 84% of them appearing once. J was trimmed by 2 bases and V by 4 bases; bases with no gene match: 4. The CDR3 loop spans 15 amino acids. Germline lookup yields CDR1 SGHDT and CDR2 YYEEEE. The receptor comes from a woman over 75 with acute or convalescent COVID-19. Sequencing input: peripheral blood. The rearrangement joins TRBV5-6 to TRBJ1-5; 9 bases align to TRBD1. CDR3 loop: CASSRQGEGNQPQHF. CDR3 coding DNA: TGTGCCAGCAGCCGACAGGGGGAGGGCAATCAGCCCCAGCATTTT.